This T cell receptor beta chain was sequenced in a study of shared clonotypes between healthy human individuals. This table comes from immunoSEQ multiplex PCR, and its TCRdb copy is limited to in-frame clones, with some not included. The sample has around 1.1 million clones, around 82% seen once. It was into CD45RA+ naive and CD45RA-negative memory subsets that the CD4+ cells were split. This TCR was recovered from a man aged 18-30 years in good health. Some clones in this sample may be carry-over from other donors' samples. The sample taken for sequencing was memory CD4+ T cells from PBMCs. Documented subset: CD45RA-negative fraction.

CDR3 bases: TGCGCCAGCAGCTTGGGTACGACAGGGTTGGTTGAGAAACTGTTTTTT. Protein: CASSLGTTGLVEKLFF. V usage is TRBV5-1 and J usage is TRBJ1-4, with 7 nucleotides matching TRBD1. Germline V gene lookup returns CDR1 SGHRS and CDR2 YFSETQ. V lost 0 bases, J lost 11 bases, and 13 bases stayed unmatched. This CDR3 comprises 16 residues.